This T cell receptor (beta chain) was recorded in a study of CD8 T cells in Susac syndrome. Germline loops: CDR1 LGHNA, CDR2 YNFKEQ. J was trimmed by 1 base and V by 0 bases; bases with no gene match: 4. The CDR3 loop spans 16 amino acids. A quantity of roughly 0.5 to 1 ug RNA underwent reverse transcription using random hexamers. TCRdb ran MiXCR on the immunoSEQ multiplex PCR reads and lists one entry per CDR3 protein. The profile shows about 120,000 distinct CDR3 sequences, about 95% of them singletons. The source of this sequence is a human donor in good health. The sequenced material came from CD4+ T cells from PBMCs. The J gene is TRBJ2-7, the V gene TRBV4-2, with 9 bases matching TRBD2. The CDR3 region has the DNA TGTGCCAGCAGCCAAGATACGACTAGCGGTTCCTACGAGCAGTACTTC. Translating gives CASSQDTTSGSYEQYF.